The rows below give T cell receptor beta chains drawn from one sample of a study of blood T cell repertoires in COVID-19. Assay: immunoSEQ multiplex PCR; the TCRdb copy retains only in-frame clones and omits some. The sample gives over 30,000 clones, 82% of which show up once; approximately 40% is in the top ten. Material: peripheral blood. Source of these receptors: an elderly man with active or convalescent COVID-19. Each CDR3 is given with its conserved first and last residue. A D gene is named only where the DNA matches it firmly. Size is omitted from some rows. Given values are once, few, many or a class for expanded clones.

J gene	V gene	D gene	clone size	CDR3 protein	CDR3 DNA
TRBJ2-5	TRBV29-1	TRBD2	.	CSVKRSGRAEETQYF	TGCAGCGTGAAGCGTAGCGGGAGGGCCGAAGAGACCCAGTACTTC
TRBJ1-3	TRBV14	TRBD1	.	CASSPGGFSGNTIYF	TGTGCCAGCAGCCCAGGGGGATTCTCTGGAAACACCATATATTTT
TRBJ2-7	TRBV18	TRBD2	.	CASSPREGSREQYF	TGTGCCAGCTCACCACGGGAGGGCTCTAGGGAGCAGTACTTC
TRBJ2-1	TRBV9	TRBD1	.	CASSIGGRGRNNEQFF	TGTGCCAGCAGCATCGGGGGCAGGGGGCGAAACAATGAGCAGTTCTTC
TRBJ2-3	TRBV20-1	TRBD1	.	CSASQGAFSTDTQYF	TGCAGTGCTAGTCAGGGGGCGTTTAGCACAGATACGCAGTATTTT
TRBJ1-1	TRBV28	.	.	CASSVELSEAFF	TGTGCCAGCAGTGTCGAACTCTCTGAAGCTTTCTTT
TRBJ1-4	TRBV27	.	.	CASSRDRWAEKLFF	TGTGCCAGCAGTCGCGACAGGTGGGCTGAAAAACTGTTTTTT
TRBJ2-1	TRBV7-9	.	.	CASSIPGYNEQFF	TGTGCCAGCAGCATCCCAGGCTACAATGAGCAGTTCTTC
TRBJ2-1	TRBV2	.	.	CASTRASDDTRSSYNEQFF	TGTGCCAGCACTAGGGCTAGCGACGATACGCGCAGCTCCTACAATGAGCAGTTCTTC
TRBJ2-7	TRBV28	.	once	CATGLKIPYEQYF	TGTGCCACAGGACTGAAGATTCCCTACGAGCAGTACTTC
TRBJ2-1	TRBV4-1	TRBD2	.	CASARGGLVASYNEQFF	TGCGCCAGCGCTAGGGGCGGACTAGTGGCTTCCTACAATGAGCAGTTCTTC
TRBJ2-2	TRBV19	.	.	CASRTGSTGELFF	TGTGCCAGTCGTACAGGATCGACCGGGGAGCTGTTTTTT
TRBJ2-7	TRBV15	.	once	CATSRDNGTEIAETYEQYF	TGTGCCACCAGCAGAGATAATGGGACAGAGATAGCGGAAACCTACGAGCAGTACTTC
TRBJ2-1	TRBV19	.	.	CASSTTGYNEQFF	TGTGCCAGTAGTACAACAGGTTACAATGAGCAGTTCTTC
TRBJ2-3	TRBV28	TRBD2	.	CASSLLGGRRTDTQYF	TGTGCCAGCAGTTTATTAGGCGGGAGGCGCACAGATACGCAGTATTTT
TRBJ2-7	TRBV6-2/TRBV6-3	.	.	CASSYLYQVYEQYF	TGTGCCAGCAGTTACTTGTATCAGGTCTACGAGCAGTACTTC
TRBJ2-7	TRBV20-1	.	.	CSALGDYEQYF	TGCAGTGCCCTCGGAGACTACGAGCAGTACTTC
TRBJ1-5	TRBV5-8	TRBD1	.	CASSLGDRDGDQPQHF	TGTGCCAGCAGCTTGGGGGACAGGGATGGAGATCAGCCCCAGCATTTT
TRBJ2-5	TRBV9	.	.	CASSRGDSRQETQYF	TGTGCCAGCAGTAGGGGCGACAGTAGGCAAGAGACCCAGTACTTC
TRBJ1-1	TRBV5-6	.	few	CASTILLGNTEAFF	TGTGCCAGCACTATTCTACTAGGGAACACTGAAGCTTTCTTT
TRBJ1-4	TRBV24-1	TRBD1	.	CATGTGSSEKLFF	TGTGCCACCGGGACAGGGAGTAGCGAAAAACTGTTTTTT
TRBJ1-6	TRBV30	TRBD1	few	CAWSADRGASPLHF	TGTGCCTGGAGTGCGGACAGGGGAGCATCACCCCTCCACTTT
TRBJ2-5	TRBV5-4	TRBD1	.	CASSTGQGGQETQYF	TGTGCCAGCAGCACTGGACAGGGGGGCCAAGAGACCCAGTACTTC
TRBJ2-5	TRBV30	TRBD1	.	CAWTDRGGQETQYF	TGTGCCTGGACTGACAGGGGAGGCCAAGAGACCCAGTACTTC